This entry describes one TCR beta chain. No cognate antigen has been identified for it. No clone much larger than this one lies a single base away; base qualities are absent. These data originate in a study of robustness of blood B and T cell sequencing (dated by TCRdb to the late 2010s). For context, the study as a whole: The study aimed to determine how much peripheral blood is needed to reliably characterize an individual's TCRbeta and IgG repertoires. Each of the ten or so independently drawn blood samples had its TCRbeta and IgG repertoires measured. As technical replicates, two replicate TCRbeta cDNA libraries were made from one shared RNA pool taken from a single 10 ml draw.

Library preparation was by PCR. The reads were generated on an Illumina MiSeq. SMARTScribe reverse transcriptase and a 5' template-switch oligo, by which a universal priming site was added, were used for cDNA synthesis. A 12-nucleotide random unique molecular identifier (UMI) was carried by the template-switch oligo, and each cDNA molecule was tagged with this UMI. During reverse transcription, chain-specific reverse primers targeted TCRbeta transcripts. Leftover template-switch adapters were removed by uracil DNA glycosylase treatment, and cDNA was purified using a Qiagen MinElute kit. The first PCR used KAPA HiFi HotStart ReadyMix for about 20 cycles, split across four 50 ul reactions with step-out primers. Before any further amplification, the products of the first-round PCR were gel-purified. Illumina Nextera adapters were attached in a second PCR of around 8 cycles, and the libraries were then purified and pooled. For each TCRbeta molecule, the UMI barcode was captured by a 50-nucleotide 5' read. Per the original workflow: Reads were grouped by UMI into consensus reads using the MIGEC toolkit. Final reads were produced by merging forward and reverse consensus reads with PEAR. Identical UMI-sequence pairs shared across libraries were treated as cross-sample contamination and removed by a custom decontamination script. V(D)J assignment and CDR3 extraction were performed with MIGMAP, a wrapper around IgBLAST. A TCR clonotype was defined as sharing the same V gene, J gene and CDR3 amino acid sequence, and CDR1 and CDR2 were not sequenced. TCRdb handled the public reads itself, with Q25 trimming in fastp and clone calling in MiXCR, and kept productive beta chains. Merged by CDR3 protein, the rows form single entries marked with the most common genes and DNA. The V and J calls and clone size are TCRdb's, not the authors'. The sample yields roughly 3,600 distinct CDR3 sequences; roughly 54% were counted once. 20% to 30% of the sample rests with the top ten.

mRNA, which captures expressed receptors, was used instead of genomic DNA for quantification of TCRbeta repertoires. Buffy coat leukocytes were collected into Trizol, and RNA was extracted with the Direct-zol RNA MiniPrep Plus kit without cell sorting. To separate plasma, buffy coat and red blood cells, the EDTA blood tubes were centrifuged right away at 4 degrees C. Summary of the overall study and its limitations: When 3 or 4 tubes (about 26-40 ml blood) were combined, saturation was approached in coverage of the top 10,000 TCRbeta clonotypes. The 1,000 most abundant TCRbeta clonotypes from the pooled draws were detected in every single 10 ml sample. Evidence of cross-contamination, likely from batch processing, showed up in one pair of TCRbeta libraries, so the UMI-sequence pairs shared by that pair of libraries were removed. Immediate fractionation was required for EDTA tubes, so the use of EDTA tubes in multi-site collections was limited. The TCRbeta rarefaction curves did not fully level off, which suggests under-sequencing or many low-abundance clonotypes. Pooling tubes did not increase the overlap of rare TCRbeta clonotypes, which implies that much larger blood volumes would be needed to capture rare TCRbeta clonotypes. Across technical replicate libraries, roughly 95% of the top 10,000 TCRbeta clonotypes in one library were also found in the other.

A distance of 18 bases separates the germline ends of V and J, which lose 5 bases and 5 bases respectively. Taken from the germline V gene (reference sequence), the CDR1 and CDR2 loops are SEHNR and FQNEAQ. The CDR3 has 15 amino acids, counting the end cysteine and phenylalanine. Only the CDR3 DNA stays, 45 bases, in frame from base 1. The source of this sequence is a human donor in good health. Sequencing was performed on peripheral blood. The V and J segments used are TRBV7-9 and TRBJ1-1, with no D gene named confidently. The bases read TGTGCCAGCAGCCCCCGTCCCGACTTGGGTACTGAAGCTTTCTTT. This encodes CASSPRPDLGTEAFF.